This T cell receptor (beta chain) is drawn from a study of T cell repertoires in cytomegalovirus infection. V dropped 5 bases and J dropped 11 bases, with 4 bases sitting between them. CDR1 and CDR2 from the germline V gene are SEHNR and FQNEAQ (reference sequence). The CDR3 covers 9 residues. This clonotype was counted many times. TCRdb redid the calling of the reads with MiXCR, one entry per CDR3 protein. The sample has around 260,000 distinct CDR3 sequences; roughly 9% are singletons. The J gene is TRBJ2-1, the V gene TRBV7-9; D uncertain. Sequencing was performed on PBMCs. The sequence was collected from a human donor in good health (CMV status not recorded). Some clones in this sample may be carry-over from other donors' samples. CDR3: CASSPKQFF. CDR3 bases: TGTGCCAGCAGCCCCAAGCAGTTCTTC.